The rows below give T cell receptor beta chains drawn from one sample of a study of blood T cell repertoires in COVID-19. Profiling relied on immunoSEQ multiplex PCR, and the TCRdb table lists in-frame clones only, not all of them. The sample carries about 80,000 clones, 78% recorded once. Sequencing was performed on peripheral blood. The receptors were sampled from a human donor in a cohort sampled during active COVID-19. The CDR3 runs from the conserved cysteine through the conserved F or W. D genes are given only for firm matches. Size is stated for part of the rows, as once, few or many counts, or as a class when the clone is expanded.

.	.	TRBV4-1	TRBJ2-1	CASSQGGQPSSYNEQFF	TGCGCCAGCAGCCAAGGCGGACAGCCCAGCTCCTACAATGAGCAGTTCTTC
.	TRBD1	TRBV9	TRBJ2-1	CASSVIGTGPSEQFF	TGTGCCAGCAGCGTAATCGGGACAGGCCCCTCTGAGCAGTTCTTC
.	.	TRBV30	TRBJ1-5	CAWEKSNQPQHF	TGTGCCTGGGAGAAGAGCAATCAGCCCCAGCATTTT
once	.	TRBV18	TRBJ1-1	CASSPPAGGWNTEAFF	TGTGCCAGCTCACCACCTGCAGGAGGATGGAACACTGAAGCTTTCTTT
once	TRBD1	TRBV29-1	TRBJ2-7	CSVEDRAAYEQYF	TGCAGCGTTGAGGACAGGGCGGCCTACGAGCAGTACTTC
.	.	TRBV2	TRBJ1-1	CAGQAYRETEAFF	TGTGCCGGCCAGGCTTATCGGGAGACTGAAGCTTTCTTT
.	.	TRBV5-4	TRBJ1-1	CASEPPGNRGGNTEAFF	TGTGCCAGCGAGCCCCCTGGGAACCGGGGAGGGAACACTGAAGCTTTCTTT
.	TRBD1	TRBV4-1	TRBJ2-6	CASSQEKGQGSSGANVLTF	TGCGCCAGCAGCCAAGAAAAGGGACAGGGGTCCTCTGGGGCCAACGTCCTGACTTTC
.	TRBD2	TRBV10-2	TRBJ2-3	CASSTIGLAESTDTQYF	TGCGCCAGCAGTACGATCGGACTAGCGGAAAGCACAGATACGCAGTATTTT
few	TRBD1	TRBV5-6	TRBJ2-7	CASSLGRGKYEQYF	TGTGCCAGCAGCTTGGGCAGGGGGAAGTACGAGCAGTACTTC
.	.	TRBV14	TRBJ1-1	CASSRARGGYVEAFF	TGTGCCAGCAGCCGCGCGCGAGGGGGATATGTTGAAGCTTTCTTT
.	TRBD1	TRBV7-7	TRBJ2-2	CASSLVPGGFAGELFF	TGTGCCAGCAGCTTAGTTCCAGGGGGCTTTGCCGGGGAGCTGTTTTTT
.	TRBD2	TRBV7-8	TRBJ2-1	CASSLELAGGWNEQFF	TGTGCCAGCAGCTTAGAACTAGCGGGGGGCTGGAATGAGCAGTTCTTC
.	.	TRBV9	TRBJ2-1	CASSAGGSDEQFF	TGTGCCAGCAGCGCCGGCGGTTCCGATGAGCAGTTCTTC
.	TRBD1	TRBV5-4	TRBJ1-1	CASSWGTGSEAFF	TGTGCCAGCAGCTGGGGGACAGGGTCCGAAGCTTTCTTT
.	.	TRBV19	TRBJ2-1	CASSIDLGSGSSTYNEQFF	TGTGCCAGTAGTATAGATCTAGGTTCGGGTTCATCAACCTACAATGAGCAGTTCTTC
few	.	TRBV2	TRBJ1-1	CASSDQGGNTEAFF	TGTGCCAGCAGTGACCAGGGTGGGAACACTGAAGCTTTCTTT
.	TRBD2	TRBV5-1	TRBJ2-1	CAGSAGGRNNEQFF	TGCGCCGGAAGTGCGGGGGGACGTAACAATGAGCAGTTCTTC
once	TRBD2	TRBV7-6	TRBJ2-2	CASSLLSGGSSGELFF	TGTGCCAGCAGCTTATTGAGCGGGGGGTCCTCCGGGGAGCTGTTTTTT
.	.	TRBV20-1	TRBJ1-2	CSENRDGGYTF	TGCAGTGAAAACAGGGACGGAGGCTACACCTTC
.	TRBD1	TRBV6-4	TRBJ1-2	CASSEGTGALTGYTF	TGTGCCAGCAGTGAGGGGACAGGGGCCCTAACTGGCTACACCTTC
once	TRBD1	TRBV5-1	TRBJ1-1	CASSLTGAAGRGNTEAFF	TGCGCCAGCAGCTTGACAGGGGCCGCGGGAAGGGGGAACACTGAAGCTTTCTTT
.	TRBD1	TRBV6-1	TRBJ1-4	CASSEGGGTGNEKLFF	TGTGCCAGCAGTGAAGGCGGAGGGACAGGAAACGAAAAACTGTTTTTT
.	TRBD2	TRBV7-9	TRBJ2-3	CASSLSGRKDTQYF	TGTGCCAGCAGCCTATCCGGGAGGAAAGATACGCAGTATTTT
few	.	TRBV28	TRBJ2-1	CASRFSTGLPSSYNEQFF	TGTGCCAGCAGATTTTCCACGGGACTTCCGTCCTCCTACAATGAGCAGTTCTTC
.	.	TRBV7-9	TRBJ2-3	CASSLGGPPDTQYF	TGTGCCAGCAGCTTAGGGGGGCCCCCCGATACGCAGTATTTT
.	TRBD1	TRBV11-3	TRBJ1-3	CASSLTGALRNTIYF	TGTGCCAGCAGCTTAACAGGGGCCCTAAGAAACACCATATATTTT
many	.	TRBV7-9	TRBJ2-7	CASSLGPGRALEEYF	TGTGCCAGCAGCTTAGGACCTGGGCGAGCCTTGGAAGAGTACTTC
.	TRBD1	TRBV28	TRBJ1-1	CASSPTGDTEAFF	TGTGCCAGCAGCCCAACAGGGGACACTGAAGCTTTCTTT
.	.	TRBV6-5	TRBJ1-2	CASSYTGEANYGYTF	TGTGCCAGCAGTTACACGGGTGAAGCTAACTATGGCTACACCTTC
.	TRBD1	TRBV5-1	TRBJ1-1	CASSSGGFTEAFF	TGCGCCAGCAGCTCAGGGGGTTTCACTGAAGCTTTCTTT
.	TRBD2	TRBV19	TRBJ2-3	CATGGRALPDTQYF	TGTGCCACTGGGGGGAGGGCCCTCCCAGATACGCAGTATTTT
.	.	TRBV10-3	TRBJ1-2	CAISELAGKEESGYTF	TGTGCCATCAGTGAGTTGGCAGGGAAAGAGGAGAGTGGCTACACCTTC
.	TRBD1	TRBV28	TRBJ2-5	CASSSAGTGGEETQYF	TGTGCCAGCAGTTCCGCCGGGACAGGGGGGGAAGAGACCCAGTACTTC
.	.	TRBV6-1	TRBJ2-1	CASSEDGSSYNEQFF	TGTGCCAGCAGTGAAGACGGTTCCTCCTACAATGAGCAGTTCTTC
.	TRBD2	TRBV14	TRBJ2-1	CASSQEGLGVYEQFF	TGTGCCAGCAGCCAAGAAGGACTAGGGGTCTATGAGCAGTTCTTC
.	.	TRBV29-1	TRBJ1-2	CSGHKEGYGYTF	TGCAGCGGACACAAGGAGGGCTATGGCTACACCTTC
.	.	TRBV4-1	TRBJ1-1	CASSQDRSPGGTEAFF	TGCGCCAGCAGCCAAGATAGGTCCCCGGGGGGGACTGAAGCTTTCTTT
.	.	TRBV4-1	TRBJ2-1	CASSPLEGGYNEQFF	TGCGCCAGCAGCCCGCTCGAAGGGGGCTACAATGAGCAGTTCTTC
.	TRBD2	TRBV9	TRBJ2-3	CASSPEAGASSGTQYF	TGTGCCAGCAGCCCGGAAGCGGGGGCCTCCAGTGGTACGCAGTATTTT
many	.	TRBV5-6	TRBJ1-3	CASSLGSSRVSSGNTIYF	TGTGCCAGCAGCTTGGGTAGTTCGAGGGTAAGCTCTGGAAACACCATATATTTT
.	TRBD1	TRBV5-1	TRBJ2-7	CASKGGTGVDEQYF	TGCGCCAGCAAGGGGGGGACAGGGGTGGACGAGCAGTACTTC
.	TRBD1	TRBV28	TRBJ1-6	CASSLGGTGGSPLHF	TGTGCCAGCAGCTTGGGGGGGACAGGGGGATCACCCCTCCACTTT
few	TRBD1	TRBV18	TRBJ1-6	CASSTSGGNSPLHF	TGTGCCAGCTCAACTTCAGGGGGTAATTCACCCCTCCACTTT
few	TRBD1	TRBV2	TRBJ1-5	CASSDGGTGGYQPQHF	TGTGCCAGCAGTGATGGTGGTACAGGGGGCTATCAGCCCCAGCATTTT
.	.	TRBV7-8	TRBJ2-1	CASSASQRSTYNEQFF	TGTGCCAGCAGCGCGTCCCAGCGGTCTACCTACAATGAGCAGTTCTTC
.	.	TRBV28	TRBJ1-1	CASSLPYSEAFF	TGTGCCAGCAGTCTTCCTTACAGTGAAGCTTTCTTT
.	.	TRBV5-1	TRBJ1-6	CATKGGDTGPLHF	TGCGCCACCAAAGGAGGGGATACTGGACCCCTCCACTTT
.	TRBD2	TRBV5-6	TRBJ2-2	CASSLLTSGGDNTGELFF	TGTGCCAGCAGCCTTTTGACTAGCGGGGGGGACAACACCGGGGAGCTGTTTTTT
.	.	TRBV29-1	TRBJ2-3	CSVLSRYTDTQYF	TGCAGCGTTTTGTCCAGGTACACAGATACGCAGTATTTT
.	.	TRBV5-1	TRBJ2-5	CASSLTYQETQYF	TGCGCCAGCAGCTTGACTTATCAAGAGACCCAGTACTTC
.	.	TRBV7-6	TRBJ2-3	CASSLDRGNSTDTQYF	TGTGCCAGCAGCTTAGATAGGGGGAATAGCACAGATACGCAGTATTTT
.	.	TRBV6-2/TRBV6-3	TRBJ1-1	CASSKDNLNTEAFF	TGTGCCAGCAGTAAGGACAACCTGAACACTGAAGCTTTCTTT
.	.	TRBV19	TRBJ2-2	CASSIVWRDDTGELFF	TGTGCCAGTAGTATAGTCTGGCGGGACGACACCGGGGAGCTGTTTTTT
.	.	TRBV29-1	TRBJ2-3	CSVVDRATQYF	TGCAGCGTAGTTGACAGAGCCACGCAGTATTTT
.	.	TRBV21-1	TRBJ2-3	CASSLREQTAVLLSTDTQYF	TGTGCCAGCAGCTTACGTGAACAAACAGCGGTACTGCTAAGCACAGATACGCAGTATTTT
.	.	TRBV7-2	TRBJ1-5	CASSLGTQGSNQPQHF	TGTGCCAGCAGCTTGGGAACACAGGGAAGCAATCAGCCCCAGCATTTT
.	TRBD1	TRBV2	TRBJ1-4	CASSEGQGDLREKLFF	TGTGCCAGCAGTGAAGGGCAGGGGGATTTAAGGGAAAAACTGTTTTTT
.	.	TRBV5-1	TRBJ2-5	CASSPKPGVQETQYF	TGCGCCAGCAGCCCCAAGCCAGGGGTACAAGAGACCCAGTACTTC